These 2 T cell receptor beta chains came from one sample sequenced in a study of CD8 T cells in ankylosing spondylitis. TCRdb re-analysed the 5' RACE reads in MiXCR, keeping a single row per CDR3 protein. The table includes 200,000 to 300,000 distinct CDR3 sequences, over 8.5% detected once. Sequencing input: blood, either unsorted or a sorted T cell fraction (not recorded which). These receptors were collected from a male donor with ankylosing spondylitis or in good health (not recorded which).

The count of this clonotype is one. At one end, the junction sequence differs from germline, possibly due to a read error. The chain is built from TRBV20-1 and TRBJ1-2, with D maybe TRBD1 (5 bases). The germline gives CDR1 DFQATT, CDR2 SNEGSKA (reference sequence). The CDR3 runs to 16 residues. CDR3 coding DNA: TGCAGTTCTAGGGGCCAGGGTCCGGGCTCTAACTATGGCTACACCTTC. Protein product: CSSRGQGPGSNYGYTF.

CDR3 in amino acids: CASSRSPGELFF. CDR3 coding DNA: TGTGCCAGTAGTAGGAGCCCAGGGGAGCTGTTTTTT. The V gene is TRBV19, the J gene TRBJ2-2; D is unresolved. The V gene's germline CDR1 is LNHDA and CDR2 SQIVND (reference sequence). V was clipped by 4 bases and J by 8 bases, with 8 bases between them. The CDR3 consists of 12 residues.